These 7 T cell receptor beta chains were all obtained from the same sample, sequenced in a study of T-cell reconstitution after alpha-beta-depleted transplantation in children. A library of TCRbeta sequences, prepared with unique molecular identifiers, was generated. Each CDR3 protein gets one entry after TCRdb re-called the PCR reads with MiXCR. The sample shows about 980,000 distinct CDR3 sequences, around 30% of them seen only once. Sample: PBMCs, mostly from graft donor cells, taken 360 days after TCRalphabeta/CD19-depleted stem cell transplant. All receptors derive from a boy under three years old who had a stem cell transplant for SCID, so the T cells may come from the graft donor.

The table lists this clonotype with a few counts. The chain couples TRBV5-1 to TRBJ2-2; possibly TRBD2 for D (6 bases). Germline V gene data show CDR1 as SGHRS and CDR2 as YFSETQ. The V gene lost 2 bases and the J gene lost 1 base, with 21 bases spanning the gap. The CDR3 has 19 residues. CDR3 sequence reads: CASSFVLGGDFKNTGELFF. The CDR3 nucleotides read TGCGCCAGCAGCTTCGTACTGGGCGGGGACTTTAAGAACACCGGGGAGCTGTTTTTT.

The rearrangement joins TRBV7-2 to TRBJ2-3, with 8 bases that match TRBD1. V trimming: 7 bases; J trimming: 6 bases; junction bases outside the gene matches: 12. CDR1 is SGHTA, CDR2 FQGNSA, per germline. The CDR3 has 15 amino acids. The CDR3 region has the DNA TGTGCCAGCACCCCGTCCTGGACAGGGAGGGATACGCAGTATTTT. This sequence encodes CASTPSWTGRDTQYF.

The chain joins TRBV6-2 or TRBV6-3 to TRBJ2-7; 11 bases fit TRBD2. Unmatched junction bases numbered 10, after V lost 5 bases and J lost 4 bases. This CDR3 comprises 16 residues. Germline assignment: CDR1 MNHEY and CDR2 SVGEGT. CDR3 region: CASSAQTSGRLYEQYF. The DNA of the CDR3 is TGTGCCAGCAGTGCACAAACTAGCGGGAGACTATACGAGCAGTACTTC.

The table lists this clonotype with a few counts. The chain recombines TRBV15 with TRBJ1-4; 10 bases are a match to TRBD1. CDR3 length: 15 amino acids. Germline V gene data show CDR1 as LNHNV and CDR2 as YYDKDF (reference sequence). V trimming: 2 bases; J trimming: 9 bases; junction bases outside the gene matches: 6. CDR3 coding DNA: TGTGCCACCAGCAGACCCCGACAGGGGGCGAAAAAACTGTTTTTT. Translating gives CATSRPRQGAKKLFF. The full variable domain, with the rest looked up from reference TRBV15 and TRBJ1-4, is DAMVIQNPRYQVTQFGKPVTLSCSQTLNHNVMYWYQQKSSQAPKLLFHYYDKDFNNEADTPDNFQSRRPNTSFCFLDIRSPGLGDTAMYLCATSRPRQGAKKLFFGSGTQLSVL.

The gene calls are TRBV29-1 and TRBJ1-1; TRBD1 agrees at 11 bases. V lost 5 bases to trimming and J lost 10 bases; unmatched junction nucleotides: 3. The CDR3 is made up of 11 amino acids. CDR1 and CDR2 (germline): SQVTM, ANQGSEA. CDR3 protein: CSVRTGGRAFF. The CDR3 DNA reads TGCAGCGTTAGGACAGGGGGCAGAGCTTTCTTT.

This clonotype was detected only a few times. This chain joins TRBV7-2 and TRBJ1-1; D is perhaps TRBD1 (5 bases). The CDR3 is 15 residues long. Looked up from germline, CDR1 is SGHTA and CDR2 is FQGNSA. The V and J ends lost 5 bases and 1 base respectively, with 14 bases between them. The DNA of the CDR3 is TGTGCCAGCAGCCCCCCGGGGGGAGGGAACACTGAAGCTTTCTTT. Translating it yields CASSPPGGGNTEAFF.

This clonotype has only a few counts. The CDR3 nucleotides are TGTGCCAGCAGCGTAGCGCCAGGGCGGAATTCACCCCTCCACTTT. It yields the protein CASSVAPGRNSPLHF. The V gene is TRBV9, the J gene TRBJ1-6, with D perhaps TRBD1 (5 bases). Germline V gene data show CDR1 as SGDLS and CDR2 as YYNGEE. V was cut by 0 bases and J by 7 bases, with 11 bases left in between. This CDR3 has 15 residues.